Detailed here is one T cell receptor (beta chain). This sample stems from a study of T cell changes during pregnancy in multiple sclerosis. V was trimmed by 3 bases and J by 7 bases, leaving 12 bases between them. The germline V gene encodes CDR1 MNHEY and CDR2 SMNVEV (reference sequence). The CDR3 consists of 13 residues. Repertoires were generated with immunoSEQ multiplex PCR, while TCRdb's copy carries only in-frame clones and drops some. The sample records about 68,000 clones, about 91% being singletons. Sample: peripheral blood, taken in the first trimester of pregnancy. The sequence came from a female donor with multiple sclerosis, enrolled in a pregnancy study. The chain recombines TRBV27 with TRBJ2-5, with D uncertain. CDR3 sequence reads: CASSFGLLGTQYF. In nucleotides, the CDR3 is TGTGCCAGCAGTTTTGGGCTTTTGGGGACCCAGTACTTC.